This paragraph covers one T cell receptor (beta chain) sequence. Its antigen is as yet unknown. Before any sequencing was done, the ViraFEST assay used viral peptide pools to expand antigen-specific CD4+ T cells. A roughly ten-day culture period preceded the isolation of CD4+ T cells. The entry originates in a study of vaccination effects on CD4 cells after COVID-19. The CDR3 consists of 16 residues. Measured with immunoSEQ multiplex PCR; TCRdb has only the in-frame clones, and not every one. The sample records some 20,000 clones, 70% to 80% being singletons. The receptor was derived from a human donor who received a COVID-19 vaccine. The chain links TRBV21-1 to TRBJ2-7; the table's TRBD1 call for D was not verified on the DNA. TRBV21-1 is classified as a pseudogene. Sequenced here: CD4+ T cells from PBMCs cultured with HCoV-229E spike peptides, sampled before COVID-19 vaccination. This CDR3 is CASSKDENRVSYEQYF. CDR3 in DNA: TGTGCCAGCAGCAAAGATGAAAACAGGGTTTCCTACGAGCAGTACTTC.